The 18 T cell receptor beta chains below come from one sample, sequenced in a study of neurological immune-mediated disorders. Using its own MiXCR run on the 5' RACE reads, TCRdb lists one record per CDR3 protein. The table has roughly 98,000 distinct CDR3 sequences, less than 15% seen once. Stated time point: longitudinal time-point 2. The sample taken for sequencing was PBMCs. These receptors were collected from a female donor with HTLV-1-associated myelopathy (HAM/TSP).

This clonotype has at least ten counts. This rearrangement joins TRBV28 to TRBJ2-3; a possible D gene is TRBD1 (5 bases). The CDR3 is 14 residues long. Germline CDR1 and CDR2: MDHEN and SYDVKM. V was cut by 3 bases and J by 1 base, with 8 bases left in between. The CDR3 spells CASSLSTGTDTQYF. CDR3 nucleotide sequence: TGTGCCAGCAGTTTGTCGACAGGCACAGATACGCAGTATTTT.

This chain uses TRBV20-1 with TRBJ1-2, with 7 bases fitting TRBD1. V was pared by 4 bases and J by 9 bases, with 11 bases of the junction left unmatched. CDR3 length: 13 residues. Germline values: CDR1 DFQATT, CDR2 SNEGSKA (reference sequence). The CDR3 coding sequence is TGCAGTGCTAATCCCGGACAGGTCCAGAGCTACACCTTC. Residues: CSANPGQVQSYTF.

This clonotype was detected a few times. The chain carries TRBV10-3 and TRBJ2-7; D unresolved. Per germline, CDR1 ENHRY and CDR2 SYGVKD. V lost 0 bases, J lost 0 bases, and 9 bases lay in between. The CDR3 loop spans 15 amino acids. The DNA for the CDR3 is TGTGCCATCAGTGAGTCTGTGGTAAGCTCCTACGAGCAGTACTTC. This codes for CAISESVVSSYEQYF.

This clonotype occurred once. The germline gene is not matched at one end of the junction; a read error may be the cause. The chain uses TRBV6-5 and TRBJ1-4; possibly TRBD1 for D (6 bases). Germline loops: CDR1 MNHEY, CDR2 SVGAGI. The CDR3 runs 16 residues. In nucleotides, the CDR3 is TGTGCCAGCAGTTACTCCAGGGGAGCGACGAATGAAAGACTGTTTTTT. Its translation: CASSYSRGATNERLFF.

This clonotype has a count of ten or more. The CDR3 loop is CASSLSGGPGADTQYF. The DNA of the CDR3 is TGTGCCAGCAGTTTGTCCGGCGGCCCGGGAGCGGATACGCAGTATTTT. The chain links TRBV12-3 or TRBV12-4 to TRBJ2-3; weak D call: TRBD2 (6 bases). The CDR3 totals 16 residues. V lost 3 bases, J lost 6 bases, and 19 bases lay in between.

This clonotype was observed at least ten times. This sequence joins TRBV28 and TRBJ2-1, with D perhaps TRBD2 (7 bases). V was shortened by 5 bases and J by 8 bases, with 16 bases between the two germline ends. CDR1 and CDR2 (germline): MDHEN, SYDVKM. The CDR3 totals 14 residues. The CDR3 is CASSPLGGAYEQFF. CDR3 in DNA: TGTGCCAGCAGTCCCCTGGGGGGGGCGTATGAGCAGTTCTTC.

This clonotype has just a few counts. A clone one base away is much larger, so this may be a read error. V usage is TRBV15 and J usage is TRBJ2-2, with a tentative D call TRBD1 (6 bases). The CDR3 sequence is 14 residues long. Germline CDR1 is LNHNV and CDR2 is YYDKDF (reference sequence). This chain's CDR3 is CATRGQLNTGDLFF. CDR3 bases: TGTGCCACCAGAGGACAGCTGAACACCGGGGATCTGTTTTTT. Supplemented by reference TRBV15 and TRBJ2-2, the full variable domain reads DAMVIQNPRYQVTQFGKPVTLSCSQTLNHNVMYWYQQKSSQAPKLLFHYYDKDFNNEADTPDNFQSRRPNTSFCFLDIRSPGLGDTAMYLCATRGQLNTGDLFFGEGSRLTVL.

This clonotype was seen repeatedly, ten times or more. This rearrangement joins TRBV20-1 to TRBJ1-6; D remains unclear. The CDR3 is made up of 12 amino acids. Between the trimmed V and J ends, which lost 4 bases and 8 bases, there was a span of 9 bases. Per the germline V gene, CDR1 is DFQATT and CDR2 is SNEGSKA (reference sequence). This CDR3 reads CSANGRDSPLHF. The CDR3 bases are TGCAGTGCTAACGGACGGGATTCACCCCTCCACTTT.

Many counts were recorded for this clonotype. V is TRBV5-5 and J is TRBJ1-1; no clear D. V was clipped by 0 bases and J by 1 base, with 7 bases between them. The CDR3 has 14 residues. The germline V gene has CDR1 SGHKS and CDR2 YYEKEE (reference sequence). The CDR3 bases are TGTGCCAGCAGCTTGGGGGTCGCGAACACTGAAGCTTTCTTT. Translating gives CASSLGVANTEAFF.

Many counts were recorded for this clonotype. The chain recombines TRBV12-3 or TRBV12-4 with TRBJ2-7; 15 nucleotides match TRBD2. CDR3 length equals 20 residues. V was clipped by 5 bases and J by 5 bases; unmatched bases: 19. The CDR3 sequence: CASSGLAGGGANLRIHEQYF. CDR3 sequence (DNA): TGTGCCAGCAGTGGACTAGCGGGGGGGGGAGCAAACCTCCGAATCCACGAGCAGTACTTC.

The J gene is TRBJ2-7, the V gene TRBV5-5; D is uncertain. This CDR3 has 15 residues. From germline, CDR1 is SGHKS and CDR2 YYEKEE (reference sequence). V was trimmed by 0 bases and J by 2 bases, leaving 12 bases between them. CDR3 in amino acids: CASSLGPTATYEQYF. The CDR3 DNA reads as TGTGCCAGCAGCTTGGGTCCTACTGCAACCTACGAGCAGTACTTC.

The chain has TRBV27 and TRBJ2-1, with 7 bases fitting TRBD1. V gave up 7 bases and J gave up 6 bases; unmatched junction bases: 3. Germline CDR1 reads MNHEY; CDR2 reads SMNVEV (reference sequence). This CDR3 spans 12 amino acids. CDR3 sequence reads: CASINRGNEQFF. The CDR3, as DNA: TGTGCCAGCATCAACAGGGGCAATGAGCAGTTCTTC.

A remark on this clonotype: This may arise from a read error, as a much more abundant clone is one base away. The J gene is TRBJ1-2, the V gene TRBV12-3 or TRBV12-4; D is unresolved. This CDR3 is built from 13 residues. V lost 6 bases, J lost 8 bases, and 16 bases lay in between. Here the CDR3 reads CASSPRTSEGYTF. The CDR3 DNA reads TGTGCCAGCAGCCCCAGGACCTCGGAAGGCTACACCTTC.

This clonotype was seen at least ten times. The chain is built from TRBV20-1 and TRBJ2-1; 8 bases agree with TRBD1. With 5 bases clipped from V and 5 bases from J, the junction kept 5 bases outside the gene matches. Germline-derived CDR1 and CDR2 are DFQATT and SNEGSKA (reference sequence). The CDR3 totals 13 residues. The CDR3 DNA reads TGCAGTGCTGGACAGGGTAGCGACAATGAGCAGTTCTTC. It yields the protein CSAGQGSDNEQFF.

The chain couples TRBV19 to TRBJ2-1; 8 nucleotides match TRBD1. Germline loops: CDR1 LNHDA, CDR2 SQIVND (reference sequence). The CDR3 is made up of 16 amino acids. Germline trimming cut 5 bases from V and 7 bases from J; bases unmatched to any gene: 13. The CDR3 nucleotides read TGTGCCAGTAGTGCCCCGGGACAGGCTGTGGGGAATGAGCAGTTCTTC. It is translated as CASSAPGQAVGNEQFF.

This clonotype was recorded at least ten times. The chain links TRBV24-1 to TRBJ2-4; tentatively, D is TRBD1 or TRBD2 (5 bases each). CDR1 and CDR2 (germline): KGHDR, SFDVKD. The CDR3 runs 15 residues. The V gene lost 0 bases and the J gene lost 4 bases, with 9 bases spanning the gap. The CDR3 region is CATSDLRDGKNIQYF. The CDR3 coding sequence is TGTGCCACCAGTGATTTGAGGGACGGGAAAAACATTCAGTACTTC.

This clonotype was seen many times. Written as DNA, the CDR3 is TGTGCCAGCAGCTTAGGGCAGTTTGAAGCTTTCTTT. This gives the protein CASSLGQFEAFF. The rearrangement joins TRBV5-4 to TRBJ1-1; no clear D gene. This CDR3 spans 12 amino acids. Trimming left V 2 bases short and J 7 bases short, with 9 bases between. The germline V gene encodes CDR1 SGHNT and CDR2 YYREEE (reference sequence).

This clonotype was recorded at least ten times. The CDR3 DNA follows: TGCGCCAGCAGCTTGTGGAGCTTGACCCACTACTCCTACGAGCAGTACTTC. Its protein is CASSLWSLTHYSYEQYF. The rearrangement links TRBV5-1 to TRBJ2-7; the D is unclear. Deletions cut 1 base from V and 0 bases from J, with 17 bases between. The CDR3 has 17 amino acids. The V gene's germline CDR1 is SGHRS and CDR2 YFSETQ. Drawing the rest from reference TRBV5-1 and TRBJ2-7, the complete variable domain is KAGVTQTPRYLIKTRGQQVTLSCSPISGHRSVSWYQQTPGQGLQFLFEYFSETQRNKGNFPGRFSGRQFSNSRSEMNVSTLELGDSALYLCASSLWSLTHYSYEQYFGPGTRLTVT.